Listed here are 25 T cell receptor beta chains from one sample, sequenced in a study of persistence of HIV-infected CD4 T cells (TCRdb year 2020). Their target antigens are unknown. The immunoSEQ hsTCRB assay version 4, run in survey mode, was used to sequence TCRbeta repertoires from genomic DNA. The clones in this table, taken by TCRdb from immuneACCESS, are in-frame only. Not every clone is retained; where verified, under half of the shortfall comes from an unresolved V gene, and the cause of the rest is unknown. The sample yields some 31,000 clones; around four fifths were counted once. The ten most abundant clones make up about 0.78% of the sample. The sample's treatment or condition, from its label and the paper: suppressive antiretroviral therapy. Lysates of CMV-infected fibroblasts at 10 ug/mL were used to stimulate the cells. Memory CD4+ T cells that did not respond, being CD40L-negative, CD69-negative and CD45RO-high, were sorted as memory populations depleted of antigen-responding cells.

Specimen: CD4+ T cells sorted from PBMCs after approximately 20-hour stimulation, collected from a patient who received antiretroviral therapy. The sample's cell subset or site label, decoded: CD40L-CD69- CD45RO-high memory CD4 T cells not responding to CMV lysate. The receptors were sampled from an adult man with HIV who was CMV-seropositive.

This sequence joins TRBV6-5 and TRBJ2-7; possible D gene TRBD2, 5 bases. Trimming stripped 6 bases from V and 5 bases from J, with 14 bases between. The CDR3 is made up of 13 amino acids. CDR1 and CDR2 (germline): MNHEY, SVGAGI. CDR3 sequence (DNA): TGTGCCAGCAGGAGCGGCAATAGGGACGAGCAGTACTTC. Protein: CASRSGNRDEQYF.

This clone has only a few counts. Written as DNA, the CDR3 is TGTGCCAGCAGTTACTCGGAGCATCAGCCCCAGCATTTT. This translates into CASSYSEHQPQHF. The chain employs TRBV6-2 or TRBV6-3 and TRBJ1-5; no reliable D call. V gave up 0 bases and J gave up 5 bases, with 5 bases separating them. Germline CDR1 and CDR2: MNHEY and SVGEGT. The CDR3 covers 13 residues.

This clone has just one count. V and J are TRBV4-1 and TRBJ1-5, with a tentative D call TRBD1 (6 bases). The CDR3 contains 15 residues. Germline CDR1 reads MGHRA; CDR2 reads YSYEKL. V dropped 7 bases and J dropped 4 bases, with 17 bases sitting between them. The CDR3 is CASTLKGGANQPQHF. The CDR3 bases are TGCGCCAGCACCCTCAAAGGGGGGGCTAATCAGCCCCAGCATTTT.

The gene calls are TRBV7-9 and TRBJ2-3, with D possibly matching TRBD1 (5 bases). Deletions cut 2 bases from V and 1 base from J, with 13 bases between. The CDR3 contains 16 residues. CDR1 and CDR2 (germline): SEHNR, FQNEAQ (reference sequence). CDR3 nucleotides: TGTGCCAGCAGCTTATTGGTTCAGGGCGGCACAGATACGCAGTATTTT. Its protein product is CASSLLVQGGTDTQYF.

The rearrangement joins TRBV3-1 (or the pseudogene TRBV3-2) to TRBJ1-2; D uncertain. V shed 5 bases and J shed 0 bases, with 7 bases lying between them. This CDR3 contains 13 residues. Germline V gives CDR1 LGHDT, CDR2 YNNKEL (reference sequence). CDR3 bases: TGTGCCAGCAGCGAGAGGCCTAACTATGGCTACACCTTC. Its translation is CASSERPNYGYTF.

V is TRBV10-3 and J is TRBJ1-3; D is uncertain. Trimming took 0 bases from V and 4 from J, leaving 10 bases between them. The CDR3 length is 15 residues. Per the germline V gene, CDR1 is ENHRY and CDR2 is SYGVKD. The CDR3 DNA follows: TGTGCCATCAGTGAGTCGGGCAGACCAGGAAACACCATATATTTT. Translated, it gives CAISESGRPGNTIYF.

This clone was recorded once. The chain links TRBV7-9 to TRBJ1-4; D not certain. Germline-derived CDR1 and CDR2 are SEHNR and FQNEAQ (reference sequence). The CDR3 consists of 12 residues. Trimming took 5 bases from V and 16 from J, leaving 17 bases between them. Here the CDR3 reads CASSLESEVRFF. The CDR3 DNA follows: TGTGCCAGCAGCCTCGAGTCCGAGGTGCGGTTTTTT.

The rearrangement joins TRBV6-2 or TRBV6-3 to TRBJ2-1; unclear D gene. In germline, CDR1 is MNHEY, CDR2 SVGEGT. V lost 2 bases to trimming and J lost 4 bases, with 9 bases between them. The CDR3 runs 14 residues. The DNA for the CDR3 is TGTGCCAGCAGTTACGATAGCTGGTACAATGAGCAGTTCTTC. Its translation: CASSYDSWYNEQFF.

The chain is built from TRBV7-2 and TRBJ2-1; D remains unclear. The CDR3 length is 14 residues. Germline V gives CDR1 SGHTA, CDR2 FQGNSA. Trimming took 5 bases from V and 1 from J, leaving 9 bases between them. The CDR3, as DNA: TGTGCCAGCAGCGCCCCCGTTTCCTACAATGAGCAGTTCTTC. It encodes CASSAPVSYNEQFF.

CDR3 in amino acids: CASSRKGHEQYF. The CDR3, as DNA: TGTGCCAGCAGCCGGAAAGGGCACGAGCAGTACTTC. The rearrangement joins TRBV11-3 to TRBJ2-7; D not resolved. The CDR3 totals 12 residues. The V end was cut by 5 bases, the J end by 5 bases, with 10 bases between. Per the germline V gene, CDR1 is SGHNT and CDR2 is YENEEA.

J is TRBJ1-3 and V is TRBV5-5; TRBD1 aligns across 7 bases. V trimming: 0 bases; J trimming: 0 bases; junction bases outside the gene matches: 3. CDR1 is SGHKS, CDR2 YYEKEE, per germline (reference sequence). The length of the CDR3 is 16 residues. CDR3 sequence (DNA): TGTGCCAGCAGCTTGGCTGACAGGGCCTCTGGAAACACCATATATTTT. This gives the protein CASSLADRASGNTIYF.

This clone occurred a few times. The CDR3 reads CASSPTSGSSTGELFF. The CDR3 region has the DNA TGTGCCAGCAGCCCAACTAGCGGGAGTTCCACCGGGGAGCTGTTTTTT. This rearrangement joins TRBV4-2 to TRBJ2-2, with 11 nucleotides matching TRBD2. V was pared by 4 bases and J by 4 bases, with 5 bases of the junction left unmatched. This CDR3 comprises 16 residues. Germline values: CDR1 LGHNA, CDR2 YNFKEQ.

The gene calls are TRBV6-5 and TRBJ1-2, with D hard to call. Germline CDR1 is MNHEY and CDR2 is SVGAGI. CDR3 length equals 14 residues. The V end was cut by 6 bases, the J end by 5 bases, with 16 bases between. The CDR3 nucleotides are TGTGCCAGCAGGCGGACCGTCGTTGGGTATGGCTACACCTTC. It codes for CASRRTVVGYGYTF.

The V and J genes are TRBV30 and TRBJ1-2, with D unresolved. Trimming removed 0 bases at V and 4 bases at J, with 6 bases between. CDR3 size: 12 residues. Germline V gene sequence: CDR1 GTSNPN, CDR2 SVGIG (reference sequence). The CDR3 DNA sequence: TGTGCCTGGAGTGTGACTAGCTATGGCTACACCTTC. It codes for CAWSVTSYGYTF.

This clone showed up just a few times. Other DNA variants within this sample encode the same CDR3. The J gene is TRBJ1-2, the V gene TRBV18; D call uncertain. The germline CDR1 and CDR2 sequences are KGHSH and LQKENI. V was clipped by 3 bases and J by 2 bases, with 7 bases between them. The CDR3 totals 13 residues. The CDR3 here is CASSPGQNYGYTF. Written as DNA, the CDR3 is TGTGCCAGCTCACCGGGCCAGAACTATGGCTACACCTTC.

The rearrangement links TRBV19 to TRBJ1-6, with D unresolved. The V end lost 4 bases, the J end lost 9 bases, and 7 bases lay between the germline ends. CDR3 length equals 12 residues. Looked up from germline, CDR1 is LNHDA and CDR2 is SQIVND (reference sequence). CDR3 DNA: TGTGCCAGTAGTAGTGAGATTTCACCCCTCCACTTT. The encoded protein is CASSSEISPLHF.

This chain links TRBV10-3 with TRBJ2-5, with 7 bases matching TRBD2. CDR1 and CDR2 from the germline V gene are ENHRY and SYGVKD. The CDR3 consists of 19 residues. V lost 3 bases, J lost 1 base, and 17 bases stayed unmatched. Here the CDR3 DNA reads TGTGCCATCAGTGACTCCTCCCTGGCAGCGGGGCCCTTCCAAGAGACCCAGTACTTC. Encoded protein: CAISDSSLAAGPFQETQYF.

The chain has TRBV27 and TRBJ1-2, with a tentative D call TRBD1 (6 bases). V gave up 3 bases and J gave up 4 bases, with 9 bases separating them. In germline, CDR1 is MNHEY, CDR2 SMNVEV (reference sequence). This CDR3 is built from 13 residues. CDR3 bases: TGTGCCAGCAGTTTTCCAGGGGCCTATGGCTACACCTTC. This codes for CASSFPGAYGYTF.

The chain couples TRBV30 to TRBJ1-2, with a possible D match to TRBD1 (5 bases). The V end lost 5 bases, the J end lost 14 bases, and 18 bases lay between the germline ends. The length of the CDR3 is 11 residues. Germline V gene data show CDR1 as GTSNPN and CDR2 as SVGIG (reference sequence). The CDR3: CAWAQTVRETF. CDR3 DNA: TGTGCCTGGGCCCAGACAGTAAGGGAGACCTTC.

The V call is TRBV6-5, the J call TRBJ1-1; D may be TRBD1 (5 bases). V lost 2 bases, J lost 4 bases, and 8 bases lay in between. The length of the CDR3 is 13 residues. Germline CDR1 MNHEY, CDR2 SVGAGI. The CDR3 loop reads CASSYGGGTEAFF. The CDR3 DNA sequence: TGTGCCAGCAGTTACGGGGGGGGCACTGAAGCTTTCTTT.

This clone was seen a few times. CDR3 DNA: TGTGCCAGTAGCTACGGGACTCCCTATGGCTACACCTTC. Amino acids: CASSYGTPYGYTF. The chain couples TRBV19 to TRBJ1-2; D possibly corresponds to TRBD1 (5 bases). This CDR3 region has 13 residues. V lost 6 bases and J lost 4, with 12 bases in between. CDR1 is LNHDA and CDR2 is SQIVND in the germline V gene (reference sequence).

The chain recombines TRBV5-1 with TRBJ1-1; TRBD1 agrees at 7 bases. The CDR3 is 14 residues long. Trimming removed 4 bases from V and 5 bases from J; junction bases left unmatched: 8. Germline V gene data show CDR1 as SGHRS and CDR2 as YFSETQ. The CDR3 reads CASSHGQERTEAFF. For the CDR3, the DNA is TGCGCCAGCAGCCACGGACAGGAGAGGACTGAAGCTTTCTTT.

Here the CDR3 reads CASSHDKGEAFF. In DNA form, the CDR3 reads TGTGCCAGCTCACACGACAAGGGTGAAGCTTTCTTT. The rearrangement links TRBV18 to TRBJ1-1; unclear D gene. The CDR3 covers 12 residues. V shed 4 bases and J shed 7 bases, with 10 bases lying between them. The germline gives CDR1 KGHSH, CDR2 LQKENI.

This clone was seen a handful of times. The chain employs TRBV7-3 and TRBJ1-1, with D tentatively TRBD1 (5 bases). The germline CDR1 and CDR2 sequences are SGHTA and FQGTGA. This CDR3 has 14 amino acids. V lost 5 bases to trimming and J lost 0 bases, with 10 bases between them. CDR3 sequence reads: CASSPAGLNTEAFF. The CDR3, as DNA: TGTGCCAGCAGCCCCGCAGGGTTGAACACTGAAGCTTTCTTT.

V is TRBV5-1 and J is TRBJ2-3; D remains unclear. Germline CDR1 and CDR2: SGHRS and YFSETQ. The CDR3 has 13 amino acids. V lost 2 bases, J lost 5 bases, and 9 bases lay in between. CDR3 sequence (DNA): TGCGCCAGCAGCTTTAAGACCAGAGATACGCAGTATTTT. As protein: CASSFKTRDTQYF.